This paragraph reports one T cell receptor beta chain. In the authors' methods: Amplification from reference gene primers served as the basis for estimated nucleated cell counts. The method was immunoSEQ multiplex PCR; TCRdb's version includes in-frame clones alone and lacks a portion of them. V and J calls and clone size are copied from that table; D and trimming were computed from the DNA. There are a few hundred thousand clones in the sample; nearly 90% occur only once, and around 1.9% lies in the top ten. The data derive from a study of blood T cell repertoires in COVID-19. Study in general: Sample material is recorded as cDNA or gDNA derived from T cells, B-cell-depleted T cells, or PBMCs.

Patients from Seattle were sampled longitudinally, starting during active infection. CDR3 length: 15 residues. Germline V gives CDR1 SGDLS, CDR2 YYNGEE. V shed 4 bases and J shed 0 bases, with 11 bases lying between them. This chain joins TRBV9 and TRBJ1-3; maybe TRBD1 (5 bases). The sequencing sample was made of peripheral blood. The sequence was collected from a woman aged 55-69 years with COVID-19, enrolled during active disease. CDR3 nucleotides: TGTGCCAGCAGCCCAAGGACAAACTCTGGAAACACCATATATTTT. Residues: CASSPRTNSGNTIYF.